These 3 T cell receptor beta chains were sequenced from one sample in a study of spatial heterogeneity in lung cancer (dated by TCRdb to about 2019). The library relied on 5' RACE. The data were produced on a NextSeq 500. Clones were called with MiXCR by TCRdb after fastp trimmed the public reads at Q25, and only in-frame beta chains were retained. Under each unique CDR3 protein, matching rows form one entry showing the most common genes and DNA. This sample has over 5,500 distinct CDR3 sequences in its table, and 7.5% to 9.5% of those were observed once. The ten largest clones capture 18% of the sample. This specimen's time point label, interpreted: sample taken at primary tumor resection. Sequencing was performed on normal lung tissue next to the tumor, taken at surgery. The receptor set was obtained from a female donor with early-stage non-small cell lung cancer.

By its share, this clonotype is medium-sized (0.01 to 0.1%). Here the CDR3 DNA reads TGCAGTGCTCTTCGACTAGCGGGGGGTCCAAATGAGCAGTTCTTC. Its protein product is CSALRLAGGPNEQFF. This chain links TRBV20-1 with TRBJ2-1; 13 bases agree with TRBD2. Germline values: CDR1 DFQATT, CDR2 SNEGSKA (reference sequence). V lost 5 bases to trimming and J lost 7 bases; unmatched junction nucleotides: 8. This CDR3 is built from 15 residues.

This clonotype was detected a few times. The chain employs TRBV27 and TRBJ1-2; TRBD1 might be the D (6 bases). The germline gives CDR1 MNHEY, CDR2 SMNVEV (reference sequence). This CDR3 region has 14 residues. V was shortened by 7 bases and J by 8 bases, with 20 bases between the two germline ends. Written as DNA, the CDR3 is TGTGCCAGCACCCGTGGTGGGGGGGCAGGCGGCTACACCTTC. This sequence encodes CASTRGGGAGGYTF.

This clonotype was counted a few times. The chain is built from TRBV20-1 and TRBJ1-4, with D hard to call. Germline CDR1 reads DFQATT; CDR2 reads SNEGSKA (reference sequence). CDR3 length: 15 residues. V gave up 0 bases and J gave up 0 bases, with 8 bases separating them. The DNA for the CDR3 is TGCAGTGCTAGAGATGGAACAGCAACTAATGAAAAACTGTTTTTT. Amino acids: CSARDGTATNEKLFF.